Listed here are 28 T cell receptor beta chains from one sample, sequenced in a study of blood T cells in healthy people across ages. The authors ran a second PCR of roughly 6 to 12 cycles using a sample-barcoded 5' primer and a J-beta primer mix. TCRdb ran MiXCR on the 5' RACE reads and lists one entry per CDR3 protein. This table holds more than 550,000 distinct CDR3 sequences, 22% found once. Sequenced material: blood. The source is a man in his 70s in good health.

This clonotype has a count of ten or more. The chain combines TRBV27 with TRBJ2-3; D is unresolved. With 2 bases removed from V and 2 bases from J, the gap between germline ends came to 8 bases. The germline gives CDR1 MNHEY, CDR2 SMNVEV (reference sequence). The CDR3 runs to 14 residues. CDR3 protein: CASSLRADTDTQYF. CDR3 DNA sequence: TGTGCCAGCAGTTTAAGGGCCGACACAGATACGCAGTATTTT.

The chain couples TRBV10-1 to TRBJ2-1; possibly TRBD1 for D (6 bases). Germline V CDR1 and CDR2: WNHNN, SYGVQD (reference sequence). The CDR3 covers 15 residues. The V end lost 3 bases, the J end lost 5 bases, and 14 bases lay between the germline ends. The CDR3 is CASSDRGEVHNEQFF. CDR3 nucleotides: TGCGCCAGCAGTGACAGGGGAGAGGTCCACAATGAGCAGTTCTTC.

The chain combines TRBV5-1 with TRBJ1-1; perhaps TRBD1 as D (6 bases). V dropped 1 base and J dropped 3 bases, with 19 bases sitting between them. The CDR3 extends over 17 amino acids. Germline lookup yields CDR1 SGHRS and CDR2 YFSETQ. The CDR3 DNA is TGCGCCAGCAGCTTGCCGGGGGGCAGTGGTCTGGACACTGAAGCTTTCTTT. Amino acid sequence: CASSLPGGSGLDTEAFF. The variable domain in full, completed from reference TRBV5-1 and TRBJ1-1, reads KAGVTQTPRYLIKTRGQQVTLSCSPISGHRSVSWYQQTPGQGLQFLFEYFSETQRNKGNFPGRFSGRQFSNSRSEMNVSTLELGDSALYLCASSLPGGSGLDTEAFFGQGTRLTVV.

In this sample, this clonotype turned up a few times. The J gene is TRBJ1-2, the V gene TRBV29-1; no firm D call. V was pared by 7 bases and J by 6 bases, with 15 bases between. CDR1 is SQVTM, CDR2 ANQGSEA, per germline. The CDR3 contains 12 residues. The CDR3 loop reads CSAHQGFDGYTF. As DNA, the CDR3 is TGCAGCGCCCATCAAGGGTTCGATGGCTACACCTTC.

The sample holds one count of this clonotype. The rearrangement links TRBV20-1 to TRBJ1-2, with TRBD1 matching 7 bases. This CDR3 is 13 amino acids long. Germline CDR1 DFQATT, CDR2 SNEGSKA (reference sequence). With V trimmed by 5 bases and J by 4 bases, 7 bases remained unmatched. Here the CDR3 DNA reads TGCAGTGCTTACAGGGGTCTCCTCTATGGCTACACCTTC. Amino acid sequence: CSAYRGLLYGYTF.

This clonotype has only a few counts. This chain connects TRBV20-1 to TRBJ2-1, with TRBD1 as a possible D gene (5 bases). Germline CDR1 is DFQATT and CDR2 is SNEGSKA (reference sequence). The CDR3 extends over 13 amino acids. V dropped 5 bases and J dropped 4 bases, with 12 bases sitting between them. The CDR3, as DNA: TGCAGTGCTGGAAAGACAGAATACAATGAGCAGTTCTTC. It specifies CSAGKTEYNEQFF.

CDR3 protein: CASSLEWGTQYF. The CDR3, as DNA: TGTGCCAGCAGCTTAGAGTGGGGGACCCAGTACTTC. This chain joins TRBV7-9 and TRBJ2-5, with D unclear. The CDR3 spans 12 residues. The germline V gene encodes CDR1 SEHNR and CDR2 FQNEAQ (reference sequence). V was cut by 1 base and J by 7 bases, with 7 bases left in between.

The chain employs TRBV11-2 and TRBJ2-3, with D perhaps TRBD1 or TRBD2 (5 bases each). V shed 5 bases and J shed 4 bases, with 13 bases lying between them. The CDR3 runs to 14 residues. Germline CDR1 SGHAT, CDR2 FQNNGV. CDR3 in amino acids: CASSPGTDPDTQYF. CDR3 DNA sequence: TGTGCCAGCAGCCCAGGGACCGACCCAGATACGCAGTATTTT.

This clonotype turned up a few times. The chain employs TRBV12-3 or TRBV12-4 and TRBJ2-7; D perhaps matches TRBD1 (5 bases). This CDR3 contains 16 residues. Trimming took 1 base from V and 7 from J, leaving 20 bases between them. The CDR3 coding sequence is TGTGCCAGCAGTTTAGATGGTGGCAGGACATCTCGGGAGCAGTACTTC. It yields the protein CASSLDGGRTSREQYF.

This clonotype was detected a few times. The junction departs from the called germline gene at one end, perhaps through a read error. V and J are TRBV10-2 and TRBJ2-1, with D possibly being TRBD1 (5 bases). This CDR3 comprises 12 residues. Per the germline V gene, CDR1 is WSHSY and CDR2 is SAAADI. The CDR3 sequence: CASSEKGHERFF. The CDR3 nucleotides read TGCGCCAGCAGTGAGAAGGGGCACGAGCGGTTCTTC.

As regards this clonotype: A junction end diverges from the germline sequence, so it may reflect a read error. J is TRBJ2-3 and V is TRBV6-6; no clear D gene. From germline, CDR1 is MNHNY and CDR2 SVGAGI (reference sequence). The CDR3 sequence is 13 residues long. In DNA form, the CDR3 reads TGTACCAGCATCCGGCACGAGGCAAATACGCAGTATTTT. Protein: CTSIRHEANTQYF.

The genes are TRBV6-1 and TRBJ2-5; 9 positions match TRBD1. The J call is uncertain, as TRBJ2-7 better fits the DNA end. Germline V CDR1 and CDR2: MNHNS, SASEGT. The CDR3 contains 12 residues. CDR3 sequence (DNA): TGTGCCAGCGGTGGGACAGGGCACGAGCAGTACTTC. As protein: CASGGTGHEQYF.

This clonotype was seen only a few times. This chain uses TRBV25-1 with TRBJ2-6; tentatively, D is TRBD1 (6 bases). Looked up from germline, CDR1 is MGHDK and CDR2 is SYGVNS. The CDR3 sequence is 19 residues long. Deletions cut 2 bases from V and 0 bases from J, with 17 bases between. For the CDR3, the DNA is TGTGCCAGCAGTGAAAGTCTAGGACAGTCCAACTCTGGGGCCAACGTCCTGACTTTC. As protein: CASSESLGQSNSGANVLTF.

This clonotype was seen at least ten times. DNA for the CDR3: TGTGCCAGCAGCCTAGGGTGGGACTACGAGCAGTACGTC. It codes for CASSLGWDYEQYV. The rearrangement links TRBV7-2 to TRBJ2-1; D is unresolved. The better agreement between TRBJ2-7 and the DNA end casts doubt on the J call. The CDR3 covers 13 residues. Per germline, CDR1 SGHTA and CDR2 FQGNSA.

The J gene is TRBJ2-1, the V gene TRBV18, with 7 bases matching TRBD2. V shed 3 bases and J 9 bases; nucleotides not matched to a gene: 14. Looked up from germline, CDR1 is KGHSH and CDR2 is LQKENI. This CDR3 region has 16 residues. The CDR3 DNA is TGTGCCAGCTCACCGACGACCACTAGCGTATTTGGTGAGCAGTTCTTC. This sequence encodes CASSPTTTSVFGEQFF.

DNA of the CDR3: TGTGCCAGCAGCCAAGATCTAGGGCCTGAGACCCAGTACTTC. Protein product: CASSQDLGPETQYF. The V gene is TRBV4-2, the J gene TRBJ2-5; the D is unclear. Trimming removed 0 bases at V and 5 bases at J, with 10 bases between. The CDR3 is made up of 14 amino acids. The V gene's germline CDR1 is LGHNA and CDR2 YNFKEQ.

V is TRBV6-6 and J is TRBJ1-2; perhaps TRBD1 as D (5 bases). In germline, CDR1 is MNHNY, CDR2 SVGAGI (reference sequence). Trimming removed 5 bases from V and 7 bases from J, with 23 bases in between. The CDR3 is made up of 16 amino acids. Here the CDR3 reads CASSQPPGRSLIGYTF. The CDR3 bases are TGTGCCAGCAGTCAACCACCGGGACGGAGCTTAATTGGCTACACCTTC.

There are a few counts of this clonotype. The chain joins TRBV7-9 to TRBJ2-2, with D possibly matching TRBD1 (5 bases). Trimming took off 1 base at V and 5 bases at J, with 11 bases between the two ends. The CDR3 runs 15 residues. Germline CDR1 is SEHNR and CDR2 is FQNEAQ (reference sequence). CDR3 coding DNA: TGTGCCAGCAGCTTAGATACAGGCTGGACCGGGGAGCTGTTTTTT. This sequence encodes CASSLDTGWTGELFF. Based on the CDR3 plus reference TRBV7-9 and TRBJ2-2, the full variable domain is DTGVSQNPRHKITKRGQNVTFRCDPISEHNRLYWYRQTLGQGPEFLTYFQNEAQLEKSRLLSDRFSAERPKGSFSTLEIQRTEQGDSAMYLCASSLDTGWTGELFFGEGSRLTVL.

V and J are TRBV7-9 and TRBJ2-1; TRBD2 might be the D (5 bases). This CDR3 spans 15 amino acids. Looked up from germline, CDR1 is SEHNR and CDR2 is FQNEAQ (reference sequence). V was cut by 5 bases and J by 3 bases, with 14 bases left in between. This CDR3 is CASSPLVSDYNEQFF. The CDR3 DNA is TGTGCCAGCAGCCCACTAGTATCCGACTACAATGAGCAGTTCTTC. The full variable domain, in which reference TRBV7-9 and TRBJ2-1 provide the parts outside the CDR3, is DTGVSQNPRHKITKRGQNVTFRCDPISEHNRLYWYRQTLGQGPEFLTYFQNEAQLEKSRLLSDRFSAERPKGSFSTLEIQRTEQGDSAMYLCASSPLVSDYNEQFFGPGTRLTVL.

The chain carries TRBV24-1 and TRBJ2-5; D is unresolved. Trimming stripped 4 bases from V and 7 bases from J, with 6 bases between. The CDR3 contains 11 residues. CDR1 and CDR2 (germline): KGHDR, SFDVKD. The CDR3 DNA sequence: TGTGCCACCAGTGACCGGTGGACCCAGTACTTC. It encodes CATSDRWTQYF.

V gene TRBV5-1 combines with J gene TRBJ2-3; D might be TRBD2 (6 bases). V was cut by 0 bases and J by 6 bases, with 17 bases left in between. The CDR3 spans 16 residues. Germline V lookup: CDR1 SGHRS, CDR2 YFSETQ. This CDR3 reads CASSLDAGSVMDTQYF. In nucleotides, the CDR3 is TGCGCCAGCAGCTTGGATGCCGGGAGCGTGATGGATACGCAGTATTTT.

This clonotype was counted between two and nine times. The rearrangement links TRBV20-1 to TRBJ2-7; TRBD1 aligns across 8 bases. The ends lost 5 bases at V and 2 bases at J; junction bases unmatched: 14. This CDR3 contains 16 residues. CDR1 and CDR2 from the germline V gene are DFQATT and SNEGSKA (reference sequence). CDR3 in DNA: TGCAGTGCTGGAGGGCCCCCAGAGACAGGGGCCTACGAGCAGTACTTC. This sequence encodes CSAGGPPETGAYEQYF.

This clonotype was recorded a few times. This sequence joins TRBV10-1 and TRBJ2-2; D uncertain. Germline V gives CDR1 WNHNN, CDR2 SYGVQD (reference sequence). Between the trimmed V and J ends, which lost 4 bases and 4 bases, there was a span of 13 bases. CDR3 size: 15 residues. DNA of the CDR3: TGCGCCAGCAGTGTGGAAGGGATTGGCACCGGGGAGCTGTTTTTT. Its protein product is CASSVEGIGTGELFF.

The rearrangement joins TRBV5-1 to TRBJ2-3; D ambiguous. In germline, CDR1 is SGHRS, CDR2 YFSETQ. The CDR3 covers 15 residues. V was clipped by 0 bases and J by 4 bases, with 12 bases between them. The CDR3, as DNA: TGCGCCAGCAGCTTGGACTCCCCTGGCGCAGATACGCAGTATTTT. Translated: CASSLDSPGADTQYF. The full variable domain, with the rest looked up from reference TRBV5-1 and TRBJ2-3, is KAGVTQTPRYLIKTRGQQVTLSCSPISGHRSVSWYQQTPGQGLQFLFEYFSETQRNKGNFPGRFSGRQFSNSRSEMNVSTLELGDSALYLCASSLDSPGADTQYFGPGTRLTVL.

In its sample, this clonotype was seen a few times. In DNA, the CDR3 is TGTGCCAGCAGCCACCGGAGGGGCCAAGAGACCCAGTACTTC. Encoded protein: CASSHRRGQETQYF. The gene calls are TRBV7-2 and TRBJ2-7; D perhaps matches TRBD2 (6 bases). The DNA matches TRBJ2-5 better at its end, which makes the J call doubtful. Germline V gives CDR1 SGHTA, CDR2 FQGNSA. The CDR3 has 14 residues.

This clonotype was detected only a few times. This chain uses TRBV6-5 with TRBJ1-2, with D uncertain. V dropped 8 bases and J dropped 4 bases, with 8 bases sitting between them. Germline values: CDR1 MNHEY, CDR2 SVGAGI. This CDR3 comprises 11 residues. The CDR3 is CASASGYGYTF. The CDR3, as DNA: TGTGCCAGCGCCTCAGGCTATGGCTACACCTTC.

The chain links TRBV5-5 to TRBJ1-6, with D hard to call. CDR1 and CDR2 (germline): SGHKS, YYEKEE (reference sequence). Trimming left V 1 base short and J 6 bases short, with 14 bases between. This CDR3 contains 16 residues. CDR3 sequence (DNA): TGTGCCAGCAGCTTGCTTTTGTCAGACCTTAATTCACCCCTCCACTTT. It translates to CASSLLLSDLNSPLHF.

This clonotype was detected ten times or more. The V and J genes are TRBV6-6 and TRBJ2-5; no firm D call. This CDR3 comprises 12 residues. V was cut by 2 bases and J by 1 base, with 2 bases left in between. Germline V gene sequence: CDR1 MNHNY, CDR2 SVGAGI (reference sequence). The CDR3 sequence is CASSYVQETQYF. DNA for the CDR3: TGTGCCAGCAGTTACGTCCAAGAGACCCAGTACTTC.